This passage covers 7 T cell receptor beta chains from one sample sequenced in a study of identical twins (dated by TCRdb to 2016 to 2018). The library was produced with 5' RACE. For sequencing, an Illumina HiSeq 2000 was employed. TCRdb's own reprocessing of the public reads used fastp at Q25 and MiXCR and kept productive beta chains. Rows merge per CDR3 protein into single entries with the most common DNA and genes. This sample lists 250,000 or so distinct CDR3 sequences; approximately 6.8% were detected once. The ten most abundant clones make up about 5.8% of the sample. The sample also formed part of further work on yellow fever vaccine responses in identical twins.

The specimen was CD8+ T cells sorted from blood. These receptors were collected from a woman aged 18 to 35 in good health.

This clonotype showed up many times. The chain joins TRBV20-1 to TRBJ1-6; 8 bases are a match to TRBD1. The CDR3 spans 16 residues. After removal of 6 bases from V and 8 bases from J, the junction contained 15 bases not matched to a gene. CDR1 is DFQATT and CDR2 is SNEGSKA in the germline V gene (reference sequence). The CDR3 nucleotides are TGCAGTGCAAAGGGGGTTACGGGACAGGCTGATTCACCCCTCCACTTT. This translates into CSAKGVTGQADSPLHF.

The rearrangement links TRBV3-1 to TRBJ2-7; 9 nucleotides line up with TRBD2. The CDR3 sequence is 15 residues long. V gave up 1 base and J gave up 3 bases; unmatched junction bases: 4. Germline V gene data show CDR1 as LGHDT and CDR2 as YNNKEL (reference sequence). The CDR3 nucleotides are TGTGCCAGCAGCCAAGGTGCGGGAGGGGACTACGAGCAGTACTTC. This codes for CASSQGAGGDYEQYF.

V and J are TRBV7-9 and TRBJ2-5, with a weak D call TRBD2 (5 bases). Germline CDR1 is SEHNR and CDR2 is FQNEAQ (reference sequence). V was clipped by 0 bases and J by 4 bases, with 15 bases between them. The CDR3 runs 16 residues. CDR3 sequence reads: CASSLAFGLKGETQYF. The CDR3 region has the DNA TGTGCCAGCAGCTTAGCGTTTGGACTCAAAGGAGAGACCCAGTACTTC.

This clonotype was recorded many times. This chain joins TRBV28 and TRBJ2-2; no definite D call. Germline CDR1 MDHEN, CDR2 SYDVKM. The CDR3 totals 15 residues. Trimming took 5 bases from V and 1 from J, leaving 11 bases between them. The CDR3 DNA reads TGTGCCAGCAGTCCAAGAACCGAGAACACCGGGGAGCTGTTTTTT. It translates to CASSPRTENTGELFF.

The chain employs TRBV24-1 and TRBJ2-3, with 7 bases matching TRBD1. With V trimmed by 2 bases and J by 5 bases, 12 bases remained unmatched. CDR1 and CDR2 from the germline V gene are KGHDR and SFDVKD. The CDR3 has 17 amino acids. The CDR3 DNA sequence: TGTGCCACCAGTGATTCTTGGGGCCAGGGGGAAAGAGATACGCAGTATTTT. Encoded protein: CATSDSWGQGERDTQYF.

This chain links TRBV4-1 with TRBJ2-1; D call uncertain. Trimming removed 1 base from V and 7 bases from J, with 14 bases in between. The CDR3 has 15 amino acids. Germline-derived CDR1 and CDR2 are MGHRA and YSYEKL. The CDR3 DNA follows: TGCGCCAGCAGCCAAGTTTCGTCGGCTTGGAATGAGCAGTTCTTC. It encodes CASSQVSSAWNEQFF.

This clonotype has more than one count but fewer than ten. A read error may produce the germline difference seen at one junction end. CDR3 amino acids: CASSLGLAGAPTISQSVF. The CDR3 region has the DNA TGTGCCAGCAGCTTAGGGCTAGCGGGAGCTCCTACAATTTCCCAGTCGGTCTTC. This chain joins TRBV7-2 and TRBJ2-1, with 10 bases matching TRBD2. CDR1 is SGHTA, CDR2 FQGNSA, per germline. The CDR3 is 18 residues long.